This T cell receptor (beta chain) comes out of a study of blood T cell repertoires in COVID-19. For the study at large: Researchers got acute and convalescent COVID-19 samples from the United States, Italy and Spain. PBMCs, B-cell-depleted T cells, or T cells provided the cDNA or gDNA that made up the material.

Seattle participants joined during active infection and were tracked over time. Authors' processing steps: Cell counts per sample came from amplifying reference gene primers. Assay: immunoSEQ multiplex PCR; the TCRdb copy retains only in-frame clones and omits some. That table gives V, J and clone size, and the DNA gave D and trimming. Among under 200,000 clones listed, about four fifths were seen once. The specimen was peripheral blood. This sequence was found in a middle-aged woman with COVID-19, enrolled during active disease.

CDR3 amino acids: CVRSRRLARLSYEQYF. The DNA of the CDR3 is TGTGTCAGAAGCAGAAGACTGGCGAGGCTATCCTACGAGCAGTACTTC. The chain joins TRBV7-5 to TRBJ2-7; the table's D call of TRBD2 was not tested on the DNA. TRBV7-5 is classified as a pseudogene. The length of the CDR3 is 16 residues.